What follows are 18 T cell receptor beta chains derived from one specimen sequenced in a study of untreated major depressive disorder. Findings and caveats of the study: CD4+ T cells from depressed patients used TRBV05-01 (Vbeta 5.1) more often than controls.

For these receptors, no antigen is known. The repertoire was sequenced with immunoSEQ multiplex PCR; TCRdb's copy has only in-frame clones and lacks some. The sample lists under 20,000 clones, 92% occurring once. Input material: CD4+ T cells from PBMCs. All receptors come from a woman in her forties with major depressive disorder.

This rearrangement joins TRBV7-9 to TRBJ2-1; 7 bases are shared with TRBD2. The CDR3 sequence is 18 residues long. Germline V gene data show CDR1 as SEHNR and CDR2 as FQNEAQ (reference sequence). The V and J ends lost 0 bases and 9 bases, in that order; junction bases with no gene match: 17. The CDR3 nucleotides read TGTGCCAGCAGCTTAGCGAGGGGCCTATGGCGGGAGCTAGGTGAGCAGTTCTTC. It yields the protein CASSLARGLWRELGEQFF.

The chain employs TRBV19 and TRBJ2-1; 13 bases are a match to TRBD2. This CDR3 is built from 16 residues. CDR1 LNHDA and CDR2 SQIVND come from the germline V gene (reference sequence). V was pared by 10 bases and J by 6 bases, with 12 bases of the junction left unmatched. CDR3 sequence reads: CATSRGTSGIGNEQFF. CDR3 bases: TGTGCCACCTCCCGCGGGACTAGCGGGATAGGCAATGAGCAGTTCTTC.

The J gene is TRBJ2-5, the V gene TRBV25-1; tentatively, D is TRBD2 (6 bases). This CDR3 spans 13 amino acids. The ends were cut back, 5 bases at V and 7 bases at J, with 14 bases in the middle. Germline values: CDR1 MGHDK, CDR2 SYGVNS. The CDR3 bases are TGTGCCAGCAGTCGGGACTCGACGACGACCCAGTACTTC. It codes for CASSRDSTTTQYF.

The gene calls are TRBV19 and TRBJ1-2; D remains unclear. The CDR3 extends over 15 amino acids. Germline lookup yields CDR1 LNHDA and CDR2 SQIVND (reference sequence). V gave up 3 bases and J gave up 4 bases, with 15 bases separating them. The CDR3 DNA reads as TGTGCCAGTAGTATTGGCAGTGGTATTTTCTATGGCTACACCTTC. It encodes CASSIGSGIFYGYTF.

The chain has TRBV2 and TRBJ1-5; TRBD1 agrees at 9 bases. Germline trimming cut 5 bases from V and 4 bases from J; bases unmatched to any gene: 3. Germline V gene data show CDR1 as SNHLY and CDR2 as FYNNEI. The CDR3 length is 14 residues. In nucleotides, the CDR3 is TGTGCCAGCAGTAAGACAGGGGGGAATCAGCCCCAGCATTTT. Its translation: CASSKTGGNQPQHF.

The rearrangement links TRBV6-5 to TRBJ2-7; 11 bases map to TRBD2. CDR3 length: 14 residues. Germline CDR1 and CDR2: MNHEY and SVGAGI. V was pared by 7 bases and J by 2 bases, with 4 bases of the junction left unmatched. The CDR3 protein is CASKPGLAAYEQYV. The CDR3 DNA sequence: TGTGCCAGCAAACCGGGACTAGCGGCCTACGAGCAGTACGTC.

The chain joins TRBV25-1 to TRBJ2-1; D possibly uses TRBD1 or TRBD2 (6 bases each). Trimming shortened V by 6 bases and J by 9 bases, and 15 bases separated the two germline ends. This CDR3 is 13 amino acids long. Per the germline V gene, CDR1 is MGHDK and CDR2 is SYGVNS. For the CDR3, the DNA is TGTGCCAGCAGCGTTACAGGGCGGGGTGAGCAGTTCTTC. It yields the protein CASSVTGRGEQFF.

V is TRBV4-1 and J is TRBJ2-7; D is undetermined. The CDR3 is made up of 13 amino acids. Germline V gene data show CDR1 as MGHRA and CDR2 as YSYEKL. Trimming cost V 2 bases and J 2 bases, with 7 bases left between them. CDR3 in amino acids: CASSQQPTYEQYF. The CDR3 DNA is TGCGCCAGCAGCCAACAGCCCACCTACGAGCAGTACTTC.

The J gene is TRBJ2-2, the V gene TRBV11-2; 7 nucleotides align to TRBD2. Germline CDR1 and CDR2: SGHAT and FQNNGV. The CDR3 is 15 residues long. V was clipped by 3 bases and J by 5 bases; unmatched bases: 6. This CDR3 reads CASSFAGLTTGELFF. In nucleotides, the CDR3 is TGTGCCAGCAGCTTTGCGGGACTAACTACCGGGGAGCTGTTTTTT. Looking up the rest from reference TRBV11-2 and TRBJ2-2 gives the full variable domain: EAGVAQSPRYKIIEKRQSVAFWCNPISGHATLYWYQQILGQGPKLLIQFQNNGVVDDSQLPKDRFSAERLKGVDSTLKIQPAKLEDSAVYLCASSFAGLTTGELFFGEGSRLTVL.

The J gene is TRBJ1-2, the V gene TRBV30; D is unresolved. V was shortened by 0 bases and J by 2 bases, with 19 bases between the two germline ends. There are 17 residues in the CDR3. Germline CDR1 GTSNPN, CDR2 SVGIG (reference sequence). The chain's CDR3 is CAWSVGLLTEGNYGYTF. In nucleotides, the CDR3 is TGTGCCTGGAGTGTGGGTCTCCTTACCGAGGGAAACTATGGCTACACCTTC.

This sequence joins TRBV18 and TRBJ1-2; D perhaps matches TRBD1 (6 bases). The CDR3 sequence is 14 residues long. Trimming pared 5 bases from V and 7 bases from J, leaving 17 bases between. CDR1 is KGHSH and CDR2 is LQKENI in the germline V gene. This CDR3 is CASSSKTGGSGYTF. The CDR3 DNA reads as TGTGCCAGCTCATCCAAGACAGGTGGAAGTGGCTACACCTTC. The full variable domain, with the rest looked up from reference TRBV18 and TRBJ1-2, is NAGVMQNPRHLVRRRGQEARLRCSPMKGHSHVYWYRQLPEEGLKFMVYLQKENIIDESGMPKERFSAEFPKEGPSILRIQQVVRGDSAAYFCASSSKTGGSGYTFGSGTRLTVV.

V usage is TRBV19 and J usage is TRBJ1-2, with a tentative D call TRBD1 (6 bases). Trimming removed 7 bases at V and 4 bases at J, with 16 bases between. Germline CDR1 and CDR2: LNHDA and SQIVND (reference sequence). The CDR3 consists of 14 residues. CDR3 in amino acids: CASIPRGGVYGYTF. The CDR3 nucleotides read TGTGCCAGTATCCCCAGAGGGGGGGTCTATGGCTACACCTTC. The variable domain in full, with the rest retrieved from reference TRBV19 and TRBJ1-2, is DGGITQSPKYLFRKEGQNVTLSCEQNLNHDAMYWYRQDPGQGLRLIYYSQIVNDFQKGDIAEGYSVSREKKESFPLTVTSAQKNPTAFYLCASIPRGGVYGYTFGSGTRLTVV.

The chain couples TRBV7-3 to TRBJ1-3; no firm D call. Trimming stripped 0 bases from V and 2 bases from J, with 8 bases between. Germline CDR1 is SGHTA and CDR2 is FQGTGA. The CDR3 sequence is 15 residues long. Here the CDR3 reads CASSLTSGPGNTIYF. CDR3 nucleotide sequence: TGTGCCAGCAGCTTAACGTCTGGACCTGGAAACACCATATATTTT.

V usage is TRBV4-1 and J usage is TRBJ2-3; D ambiguous. CDR3 size: 14 residues. Germline CDR1 is MGHRA and CDR2 is YSYEKL. Deletions cut 4 bases from V and 2 bases from J, with 10 bases between. The CDR3 nucleotides read TGCGCCAGCAGCCGGGATCACTACACAGATACGCAGTATTTT. This encodes CASSRDHYTDTQYF.

The gene calls are TRBV23-1 and TRBJ2-7, with TRBD1 matching 12 bases. TRBV23-1 is noted as an ORF with a role that remains uncertain. Germline trimming cut 2 bases from V and 2 bases from J; bases unmatched to any gene: 7. The length of the CDR3 is 17 residues. This chain's CDR3 is CASSQPRDRGLTYEQYV. Here the CDR3 DNA reads TGCGCCAGCAGTCAACCCCGGGACAGGGGGCTTACCTACGAGCAGTACGTC.

The chain links TRBV5-4 to TRBJ1-2; D is possibly TRBD1 (6 bases). Deletions cut 4 bases from V and 5 bases from J, with 15 bases between. CDR1 and CDR2 from the germline V gene are SGHNT and YYREEE (reference sequence). The CDR3 totals 14 residues. This chain's CDR3 is CASSKQRQGYGYTF. CDR3 in DNA: TGTGCCAGCAGCAAACAGCGCCAGGGGTATGGCTACACCTTC.

The V and J genes are TRBV18 and TRBJ1-1; D remains unclear. V was clipped by 2 bases and J by 3 bases, with 10 bases between them. CDR3 size: 14 residues. Germline-derived CDR1 and CDR2 are KGHSH and LQKENI. The CDR3 loop reads CASSPRVVDTEAFF. As DNA, the CDR3 is TGTGCCAGCTCACCAAGGGTCGTGGACACTGAAGCTTTCTTT. The full variable domain, completed using reference TRBV18 and TRBJ1-1, is NAGVMQNPRHLVRRRGQEARLRCSPMKGHSHVYWYRQLPEEGLKFMVYLQKENIIDESGMPKERFSAEFPKEGPSILRIQQVVRGDSAAYFCASSPRVVDTEAFFGQGTRLTVV.

This clone was picked up one time. The rearrangement links TRBV11-2 to TRBJ2-7, with D perhaps TRBD2 (6 bases). The CDR3 covers 13 residues. Germline V gene data show CDR1 as SGHAT and CDR2 as FQNNGV. V lost 5 bases and J 1 base, leaving 9 bases between the germline ends. The CDR3 protein is CASSLSGSYEQYF. The CDR3 DNA sequence: TGTGCCAGCAGCCTTAGCGGATCCTACGAGCAGTACTTC. Together with reference TRBV11-2 and TRBJ2-7, the CDR3 gives the full variable domain: EAGVAQSPRYKIIEKRQSVAFWCNPISGHATLYWYQQILGQGPKLLIQFQNNGVVDDSQLPKDRFSAERLKGVDSTLKIQPAKLEDSAVYLCASSLSGSYEQYFGPGTRLTVT.